This T cell receptor beta chain derives from a study of T cells in Graves' hyperthyroidism and ophthalmopathy. Study-wide results and limits: The model made its ophthalmopathy prediction, and onset followed a median roughly six months later. Researchers found most expanded thyroid clonotypes above 0.001 in blood as well.

Newly diagnosed hyperthyroidism patients aged 18 to 65 years had disease lasting under 2 months. The authors obtained PBMCs from over 8.5 ml of fresh peripheral blood. The CDR3 covers 15 residues. CDR1 and CDR2 from the germline V gene are SGDLS and YYNGEE. Trimming removed 3 bases from V and 2 bases from J; junction bases left unmatched: 5. It was RNA transcripts that yielded the amplified TCR beta CDR3 regions. In the first-round RT-PCR of the TCR CDR3, the HTBI primer set was used. TCRdb ran MiXCR on the multiplex PCR reads and lists one entry per CDR3 protein. This table has roughly 300,000 distinct CDR3 sequences, 25% to 30% appearing once. This clonotype was picked up many times. The target antigen is unknown.

Material for sequencing was blood. The genes are TRBV9 and TRBJ2-5, with 9 bases fitting TRBD2. The receptor was derived from a man aged 35 to 55 with Graves' hyperthyroidism that later progressed to Graves' ophthalmopathy. The CDR3: CASSDKREAQETQYF. CDR3 nucleotides: TGTGCCAGCAGCGACAAGCGGGAGGCTCAAGAGACCCAGTACTTC.